This record covers a single T cell receptor (beta chain). This sample stems from a study of shared clonotypes between healthy human individuals. Donors were healthy HIV-negative adults without recent acute infections or vaccinations. The input for sorted-subset replicate PCRs was around 0.2 ug DNA, about 29,000 T cell genomes. Per the original data handling: Filtering differed, since immunoSEQ gave only junction sequences and no quality scores. Libraries were prepared by immunoSEQ multiplex PCR; TCRdb keeps only in-frame clonotypes and omits some of them. The DNA was the basis for D and trimming; V, J and clone size are from that table. The table includes about 2.4 million clones, approximately 94% detected once. Deletions cut 9 bases from V and 8 bases from J, with 22 bases between. The germline gives CDR1 MNHEY, CDR2 SVGAGI. The CDR3 contains 14 residues.

The sequence was obtained from a man younger than 35 in good health. Some clones in this sample may be carry-over from other donors' samples. Input material: naive CD4+ T cells from PBMCs. Stated subset: CD45RA+ positively selected. The chain combines TRBV6-5 with TRBJ1-2; D possibly corresponds to TRBD1 (6 bases). CDR3 in DNA: TGTGCCAGTAGAAGCGCGGGGGGCCTGGGAGGCTACACCTTC. Translating gives CASRSAGGLGGYTF.